This T cell receptor (beta chain) was identified in a study of cytomegalovirus exposure and HLA in healthy donors. It was with 60 Vbeta and 13 Jbeta primers that the PCR ran. Assay used: immunoSEQ multiplex PCR; TCRdb lists only in-frame clones, some missing. The sample gives roughly 150,000 clones, 85% of which show up once; around 2% is in the top ten. The material sequenced was PBMCs. The TCR was taken from a woman younger than 30 in good health and CMV-seronegative.

The CDR3 DNA reads TGTGCCAGCGCCTCAGGGCCTAGCGGGACTTACGAGCAGTACTTC. This encodes CASASGPSGTYEQYF. V gene TRBV7-3 combines with J gene TRBJ2-7, with 9 positions matching TRBD2. J was trimmed by 4 bases and V by 8 bases; bases with no gene match: 12. The CDR3 length is 15 residues. Germline values: CDR1 SGHTA, CDR2 FQGTGA.